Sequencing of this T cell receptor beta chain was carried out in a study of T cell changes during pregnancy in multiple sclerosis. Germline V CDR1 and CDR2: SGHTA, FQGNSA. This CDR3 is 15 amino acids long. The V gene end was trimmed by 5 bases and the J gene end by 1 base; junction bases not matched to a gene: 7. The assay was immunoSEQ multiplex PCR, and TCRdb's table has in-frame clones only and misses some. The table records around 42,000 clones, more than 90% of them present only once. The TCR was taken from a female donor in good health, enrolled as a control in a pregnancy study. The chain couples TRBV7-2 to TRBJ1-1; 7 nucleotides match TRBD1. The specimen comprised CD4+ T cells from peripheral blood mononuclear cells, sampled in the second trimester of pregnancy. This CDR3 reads CASSINRGRNTEAFF. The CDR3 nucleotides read TGTGCCAGCAGCATCAACAGGGGAAGGAACACTGAAGCTTTCTTT.